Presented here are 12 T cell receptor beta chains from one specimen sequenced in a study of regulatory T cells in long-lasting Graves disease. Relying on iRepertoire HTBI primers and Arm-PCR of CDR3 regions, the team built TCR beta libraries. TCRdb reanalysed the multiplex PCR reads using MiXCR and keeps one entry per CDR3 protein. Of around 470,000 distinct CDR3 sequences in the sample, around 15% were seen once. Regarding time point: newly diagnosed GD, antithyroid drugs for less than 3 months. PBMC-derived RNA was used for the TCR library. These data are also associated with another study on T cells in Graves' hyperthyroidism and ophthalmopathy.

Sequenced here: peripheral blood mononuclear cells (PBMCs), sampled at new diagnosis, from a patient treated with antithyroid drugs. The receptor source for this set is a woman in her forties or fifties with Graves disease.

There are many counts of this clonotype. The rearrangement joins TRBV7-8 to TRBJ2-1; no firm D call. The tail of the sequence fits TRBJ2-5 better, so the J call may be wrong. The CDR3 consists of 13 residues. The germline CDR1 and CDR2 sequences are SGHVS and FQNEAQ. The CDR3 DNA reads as TGTGCCAGCAGGAAAACACGTGGGGAGACCCAGTACTTC. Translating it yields CASRKTRGETQYF.

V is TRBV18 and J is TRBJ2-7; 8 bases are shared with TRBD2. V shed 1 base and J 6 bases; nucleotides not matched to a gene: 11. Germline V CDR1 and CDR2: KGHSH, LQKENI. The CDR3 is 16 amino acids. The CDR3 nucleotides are TGTGCCAGCTCACCACTAGACAGCGGGGGCCGGATCGAGCAGTACTTC. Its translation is CASSPLDSGGRIEQYF.

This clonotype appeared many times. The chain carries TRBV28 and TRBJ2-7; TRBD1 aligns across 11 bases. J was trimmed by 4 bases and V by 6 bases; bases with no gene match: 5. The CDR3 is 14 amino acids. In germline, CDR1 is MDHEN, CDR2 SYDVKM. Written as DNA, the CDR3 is TGTGCCAGCAGCCGTGGACAGGGGGCTTACGAGCAGTACTTC. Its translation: CASSRGQGAYEQYF.

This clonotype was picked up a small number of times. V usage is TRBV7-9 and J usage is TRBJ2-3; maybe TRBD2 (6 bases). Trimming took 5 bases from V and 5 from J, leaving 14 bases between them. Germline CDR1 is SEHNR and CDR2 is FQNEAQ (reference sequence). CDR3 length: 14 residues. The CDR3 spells CASSLPRDLDTQYF. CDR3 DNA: TGTGCCAGCAGCCTCCCCCGGGACTTAGATACGCAGTATTTT.

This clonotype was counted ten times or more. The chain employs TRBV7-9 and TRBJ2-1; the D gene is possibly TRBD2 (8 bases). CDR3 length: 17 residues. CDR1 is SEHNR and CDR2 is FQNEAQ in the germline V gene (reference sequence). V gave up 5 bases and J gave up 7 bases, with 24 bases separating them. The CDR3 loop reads CASSREPGGGPANEQFF. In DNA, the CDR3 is TGTGCCAGCAGCCGCGAACCGGGAGGGGGCCCTGCAAATGAGCAGTTCTTC.

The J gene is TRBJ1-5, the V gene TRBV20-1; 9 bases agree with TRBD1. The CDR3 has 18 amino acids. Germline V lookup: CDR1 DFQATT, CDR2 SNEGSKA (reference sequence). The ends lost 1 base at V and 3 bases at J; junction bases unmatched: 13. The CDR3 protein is CSARGLGRRDRDNQPQHF. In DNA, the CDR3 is TGCAGTGCTAGAGGTCTAGGTAGGCGGGACAGGGACAATCAGCCCCAGCATTTT.

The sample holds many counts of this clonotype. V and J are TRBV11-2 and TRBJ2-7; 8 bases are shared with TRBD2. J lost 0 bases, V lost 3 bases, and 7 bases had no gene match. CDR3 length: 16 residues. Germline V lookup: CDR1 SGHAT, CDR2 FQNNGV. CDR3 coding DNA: TGTGCCAGCAGCTTCGCCGGACTAGCCCTCTCCTACGAGCAGTACTTC. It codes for CASSFAGLALSYEQYF.

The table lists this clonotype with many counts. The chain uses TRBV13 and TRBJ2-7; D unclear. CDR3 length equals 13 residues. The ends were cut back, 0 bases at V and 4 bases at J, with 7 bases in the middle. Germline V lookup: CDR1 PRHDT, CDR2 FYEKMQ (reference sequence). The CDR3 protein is CASSLGVRYEQYF. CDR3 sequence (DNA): TGTGCCAGCAGCTTAGGGGTCCGGTACGAGCAGTACTTC.

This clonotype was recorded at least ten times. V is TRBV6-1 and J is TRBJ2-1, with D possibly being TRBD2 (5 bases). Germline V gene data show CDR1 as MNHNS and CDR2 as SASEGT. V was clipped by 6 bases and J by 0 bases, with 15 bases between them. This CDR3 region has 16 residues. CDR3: CASRKKADRSYNEQFF. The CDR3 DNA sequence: TGTGCCAGCAGGAAAAAAGCGGACCGCTCCTACAATGAGCAGTTCTTC.

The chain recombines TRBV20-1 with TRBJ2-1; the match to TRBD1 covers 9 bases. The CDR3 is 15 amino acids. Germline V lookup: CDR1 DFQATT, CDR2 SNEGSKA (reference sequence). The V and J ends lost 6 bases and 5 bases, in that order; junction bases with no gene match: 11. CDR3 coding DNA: TGCAGTGCGCCACCGGGACAGGGTCTACACAATGAGCAGTTCTTC. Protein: CSAPPGQGLHNEQFF.

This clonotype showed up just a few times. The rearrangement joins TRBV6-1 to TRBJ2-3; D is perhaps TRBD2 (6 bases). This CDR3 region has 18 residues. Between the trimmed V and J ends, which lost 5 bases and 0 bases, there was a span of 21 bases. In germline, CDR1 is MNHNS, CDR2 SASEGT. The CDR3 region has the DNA TGTGCCAGCAGTACTCCGGACTACCGGGGGACTAGCACAGATACGCAGTATTTT. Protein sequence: CASSTPDYRGTSTDTQYF.

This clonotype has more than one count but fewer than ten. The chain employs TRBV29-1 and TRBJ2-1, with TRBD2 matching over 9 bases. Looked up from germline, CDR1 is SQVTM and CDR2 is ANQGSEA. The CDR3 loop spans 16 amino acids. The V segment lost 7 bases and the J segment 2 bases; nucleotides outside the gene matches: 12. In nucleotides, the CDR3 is TGCAGCGCGCCGGGCCTAGCGGGAAAGCCCTACAATGAGCAGTTCTTC. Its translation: CSAPGLAGKPYNEQFF.